These T cell receptor beta chains were read from a single sample in a study of identical twins. In TCRdb, the 5' RACE reads were re-called with MiXCR into one record per CDR3 protein. The sample records 700,000 or so distinct CDR3 sequences, over 20% being singletons. The same data also went into a second study, on T cells expressing NK-cell markers.

The sample comprised PBMCs. The receptor source for this set is a woman in her late teens or twenties in good health. Each CDR3 is given with its conserved first and last residue. D genes are given only for firm matches. The size entry is marked missing in some rows and otherwise reads once, few, many or a size class.

clone_size j_call v_call d_call cdr3_nt cdr3_aa
- TRBJ2-7 TRBV7-9 TRBD2 TGTGCCAGCAGCCCACGGACTAGCGAGACCTACGAGCAGTACTTC CASSPRTSETYEQYF
many TRBJ1-1 TRBV25-1 - TGTGCCAGCAGTGAATTTATGGGGTACGCTGAAGCTTTCTTT CASSEFMGYAEAFF
- TRBJ2-4 TRBV20-1 - TGCAGTGCTCCCCTGGACAGTAAAAACATTCAGTACTTC CSAPLDSKNIQYF
few TRBJ2-2 TRBV20-1 - TGCAGTGCTAGCCCGGGGATCAACACCGGGGAGCTGTTTTTT CSASPGINTGELFF
- TRBJ2-1 TRBV7-9 TRBD2 TGTGCCAGCAGCGCCAGATGGGGGGGAATGTACGATGAGCAGTTCTTC CASSARWGGMYDEQFF
- TRBJ2-1 TRBV6-5 TRBD2 TGTGCCAGCAGTTACCTCAGCGGGAATCCCTACAATGAGCAGTTCTTC CASSYLSGNPYNEQFF
- TRBJ2-7 TRBV7-6 - TGTGCCAGCAAATCGATTCGAGCGTCCCCCTCCTACGAGCAGTACTTC CASKSIRASPSYEQYF
- TRBJ1-1 TRBV20-1 - TGCAGTGCTAGAGAACAAACGAACACTGAAGCTTTCTTT CSAREQTNTEAFF
few TRBJ2-7 TRBV10-3 TRBD1 TGTGCCATCAGTGAGTCCGGGACAGGGAGGTACGAGCAGTACTTC CAISESGTGRYEQYF
few TRBJ2-1 TRBV5-1 - TGCGCCAGCAGCTCCGTACGAACTAGTGAGAATGAGCAGTTCTTC CASSSVRTSENEQFF
- TRBJ2-1 TRBV10-3 TRBD1 TGTGCCATCAGGCCGACAGGGATTGACAATGAGCAGTTCTTC CAIRPTGIDNEQFF
- TRBJ2-7 TRBV7-2 TRBD1 TGTGCCAGCAGCTTATCCGGGACAGACTCCTACGAGCAGTACTTC CASSLSGTDSYEQYF
- TRBJ2-3 TRBV7-2 TRBD2 TGTGCCAGCAGGGCTAGCGGGAGGATTGGAGATACGCAGTATTTT CASRASGRIGDTQYF
many TRBJ2-7 TRBV4-3 TRBD2 TGCGCCAGCAGCCAGGGTTTTAGCGGGTGGAGCTCCTACGAGCAGTACTTC CASSQGFSGWSSYEQYF
- TRBJ2-1 TRBV10-2 TRBD2 TGCGCCAGCAGTGAGTCGAGCCTAGCGGCCACAAGAGGGAATGAGCAGTTCTTC CASSESSLAATRGNEQFF
few TRBJ1-5 TRBV9 - TGTGCCAGCAGCGTAGATCCGGGACAGCCCCAGCATTTT CASSVDPGQPQHF
few TRBJ1-5 TRBV20-1 - TGCAGTATCCGGGTCCTGGGGGCCCAGCATTTT CSIRVLGAQHF
- TRBJ1-2 TRBV12-3/TRBV12-4 TRBD1 TGTGCCAGCAGTACTATGGACAGGGGTGGCTACACCTTC CASSTMDRGGYTF
- TRBJ1-3 TRBV12-3/TRBV12-4 - TGTGCCAGCAGCCTTACTTACGGCTCTGGAAACACCATATATTTT CASSLTYGSGNTIYF
few TRBJ2-7 TRBV27 TRBD1 TGTGCCACCGGGACAGGGGTCTCCTACGAGCAGTACTTC CATGTGVSYEQYF
few TRBJ2-6 TRBV5-1 - TGCGCCAGCAGCTTGGAGGGAACCGGGGCCAACGTCCTGACTTTC CASSLEGTGANVLTF
- TRBJ2-7 TRBV7-2 TRBD2 TGTGCCAGCAGCCATCCGACTAGCGGGACCTACGAGCAGTACTTC CASSHPTSGTYEQYF
- TRBJ2-3 TRBV20-1 - TGCAGTGCCCGGAACTTAGGGGGTACGCAGTATTTT CSARNLGGTQYF
few TRBJ2-7 TRBV7-9 TRBD2 TGTGCCAGCAGCTCCACCTCTTGGGGGGGGGAGGACTTC CASSSTSWGGEDF
few TRBJ2-2 TRBV5-1 - TGCGCCAGCAGCTCATCACATCGCACCGGGGAGCTGTTTTTT CASSSSHRTGELFF